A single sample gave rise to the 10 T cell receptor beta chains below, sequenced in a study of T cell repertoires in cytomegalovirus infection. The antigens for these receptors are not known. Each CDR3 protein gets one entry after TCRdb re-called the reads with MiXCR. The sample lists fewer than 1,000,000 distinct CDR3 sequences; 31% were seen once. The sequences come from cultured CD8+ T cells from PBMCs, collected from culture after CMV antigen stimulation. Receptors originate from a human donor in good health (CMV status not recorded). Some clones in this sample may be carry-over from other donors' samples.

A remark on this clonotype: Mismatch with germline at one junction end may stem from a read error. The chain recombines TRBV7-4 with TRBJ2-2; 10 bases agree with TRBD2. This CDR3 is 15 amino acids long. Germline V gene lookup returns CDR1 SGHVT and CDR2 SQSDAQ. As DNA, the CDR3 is TGTGCCAGCAGCCTAGCGGGGGTGAACACCGGGGAGCTGTTTTTT. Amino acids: CASSLAGVNTGELFF.

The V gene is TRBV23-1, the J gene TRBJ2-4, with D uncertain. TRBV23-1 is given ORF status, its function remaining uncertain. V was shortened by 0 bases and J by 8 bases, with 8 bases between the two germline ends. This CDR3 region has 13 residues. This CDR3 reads CASSQSNRDIQYF. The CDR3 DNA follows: TGCGCCAGCAGTCAATCCAACAGAGACATTCAGTACTTC.

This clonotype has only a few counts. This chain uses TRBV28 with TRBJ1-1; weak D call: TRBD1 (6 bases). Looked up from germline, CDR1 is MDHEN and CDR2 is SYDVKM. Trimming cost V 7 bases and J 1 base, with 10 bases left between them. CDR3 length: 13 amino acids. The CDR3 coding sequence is TGTGCCAGCATCGAACAGGGGAACACTGAAGCTTTCTTT. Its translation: CASIEQGNTEAFF.

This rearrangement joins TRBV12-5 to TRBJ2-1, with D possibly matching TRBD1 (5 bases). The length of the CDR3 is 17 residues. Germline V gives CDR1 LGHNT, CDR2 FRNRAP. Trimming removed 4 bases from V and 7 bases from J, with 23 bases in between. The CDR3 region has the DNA TGTGCTAGTGGTTCCCCCCTTGACGTCGTGGGGCGGAATGAGCAGTTCTTC. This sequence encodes CASGSPLDVVGRNEQFF. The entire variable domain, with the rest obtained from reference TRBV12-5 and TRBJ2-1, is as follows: DARVTQTPRHKVTEMGQEVTMRCQPILGHNTVFWYRQTMMQGLELLAYFRNRAPLDDSGMPKDRFSAEMPDATLATLKIQPSEPRDSAVYFCASGSPLDVVGRNEQFFGPGTRLTVL.

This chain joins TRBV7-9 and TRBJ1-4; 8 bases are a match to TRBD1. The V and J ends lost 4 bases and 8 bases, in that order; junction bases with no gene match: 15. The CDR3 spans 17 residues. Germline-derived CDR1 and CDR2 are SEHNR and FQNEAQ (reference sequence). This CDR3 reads CASSSDIHYRGKEKLFF. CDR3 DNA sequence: TGTGCCAGCAGCTCAGATATCCATTACAGGGGGAAGGAAAAACTGTTTTTT.

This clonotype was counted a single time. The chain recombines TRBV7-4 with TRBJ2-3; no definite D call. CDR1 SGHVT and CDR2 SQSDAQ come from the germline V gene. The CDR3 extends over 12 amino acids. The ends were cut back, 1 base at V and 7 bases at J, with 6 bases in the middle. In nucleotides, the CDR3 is TGTGCCAGCAGCTTAGACCGTCATACGCAGTATTTT. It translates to CASSLDRHTQYF.

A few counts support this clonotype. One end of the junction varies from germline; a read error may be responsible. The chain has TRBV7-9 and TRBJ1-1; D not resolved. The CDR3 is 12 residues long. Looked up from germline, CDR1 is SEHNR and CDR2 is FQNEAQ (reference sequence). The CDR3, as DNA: TGTGCCAGCAGTTTAGTAGAACCTGAAGCTTTCTTT. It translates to CASSLVEPEAFF.

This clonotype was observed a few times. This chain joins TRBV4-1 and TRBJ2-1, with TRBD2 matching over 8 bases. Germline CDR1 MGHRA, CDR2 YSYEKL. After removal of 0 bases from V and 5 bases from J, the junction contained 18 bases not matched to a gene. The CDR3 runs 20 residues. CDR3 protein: CASSQEWRSGGFLLDNEQFF. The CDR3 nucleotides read TGCGCCAGCAGCCAAGAGTGGAGAAGCGGGGGATTCCTCCTCGACAATGAGCAGTTCTTC.

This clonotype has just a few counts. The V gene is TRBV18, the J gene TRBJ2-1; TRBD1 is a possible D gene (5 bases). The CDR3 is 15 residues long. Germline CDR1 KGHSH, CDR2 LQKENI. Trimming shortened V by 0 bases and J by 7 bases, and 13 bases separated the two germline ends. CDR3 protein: CASSPPQGLKNEQFF. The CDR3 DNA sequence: TGTGCCAGCTCACCACCCCAGGGATTGAAGAATGAGCAGTTCTTC. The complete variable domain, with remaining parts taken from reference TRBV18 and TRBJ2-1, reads NAGVMQNPRHLVRRRGQEARLRCSPMKGHSHVYWYRQLPEEGLKFMVYLQKENIIDESGMPKERFSAEFPKEGPSILRIQQVVRGDSAAYFCASSPPQGLKNEQFFGPGTRLTVL.

Here the CDR3 DNA reads TGTGCCAGTAGTTACACCGGGACAGGGGAGCCGAACACTGAAGCTTTCTTT. Amino acids: CASSYTGTGEPNTEAFF. The J gene is TRBJ1-1, the V gene TRBV19, with 10 bases aligning to TRBD1. Unmatched junction bases numbered 10, after V lost 5 bases and J lost 1 base. Germline V CDR1 and CDR2: LNHDA, SQIVND (reference sequence). CDR3 size: 17 residues.